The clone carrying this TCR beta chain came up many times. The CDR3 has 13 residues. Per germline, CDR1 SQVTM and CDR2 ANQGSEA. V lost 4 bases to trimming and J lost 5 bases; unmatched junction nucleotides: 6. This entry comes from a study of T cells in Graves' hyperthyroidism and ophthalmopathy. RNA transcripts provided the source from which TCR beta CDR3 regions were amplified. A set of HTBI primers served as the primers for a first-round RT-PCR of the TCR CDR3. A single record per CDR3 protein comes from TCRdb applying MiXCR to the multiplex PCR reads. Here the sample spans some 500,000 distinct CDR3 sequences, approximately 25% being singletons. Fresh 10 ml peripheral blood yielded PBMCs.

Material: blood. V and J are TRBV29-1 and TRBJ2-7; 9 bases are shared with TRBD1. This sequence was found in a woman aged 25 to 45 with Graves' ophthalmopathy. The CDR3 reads CSVGQGVMDEQYF. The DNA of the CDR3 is TGCAGCGTTGGACAGGGGGTAATGGACGAGCAGTACTTC.